This T cell receptor (beta chain) came from a study (dated by TCRdb to between 2014 and 2017). About the investigation overall: The study tested whether tumor-infiltrating Tregs in breast cancer are recruited from blood Tregs or converted in situ from other CD4+ T cell subsets. Overall study outcomes, separate from this receptor: The greatest overlap of tumor-infiltrating Treg TCR alpha and beta sequences was observed with tumor naive CD4+ T cells, followed by blood naive CD4+ T cells. In terms of TCR gene usage, tumor memory CD4+ T cells clustered together with blood and lymph node memory CD4+ cells, as well as with lymph node naive CD4+ cells. Rather than covering whole repertoires, validation in the larger cohort was restricted to a single TCR beta V-J rearrangement.

CD4+CD25+CD127-/low cells were isolated as Tregs. Tregs, naive and memory CD4+ T cells from tumor, blood and ipsilateral draining lymph nodes of five or six breast cancer patients underwent full-length TCR alpha and beta sequencing. Tumor tissue and lymph nodes from ipsilateral axillary dissection were perfused with PBS, minced and digested with collagenase I and hyaluronidase. FACS confirmed that the sorted cell populations were more than 90% pure. Concerning this clonotype: Its cognate antigen has yet to be identified. Base-call qualities are not available, and no considerably larger clone is one nucleotide away.

Full-length TCR variable regions were amplified by 5' RACE PCR with constant-region reverse primers, and semi-nested PCR with Nested Universal Primer A was subsequently performed. The ReliaPrep RNA Cell Miniprep System was used to extract total RNA, which was then reverse transcribed into 5'RACE-ready cDNA with the SMARTer RACE 5'/3' Kit. An Illumina MiSeq was used to sequence the full-length TCR alpha and beta libraries, which had been barcoded with multiplex adaptors. For the original study's pipeline: Sequencing data were pooled across the five patients for each of nine subset-tissue groups and compared by unsupervised clustering of TCR gene usage. The Morisita-Horn index was used to calculate repertoire similarity, with shared sequences weighted according to their contribution to each repertoire. TCRdb redid the processing of the public reads, applying fastp at Q25 and MiXCR, and retained in-frame beta chains. Identical CDR3 protein sequences are pooled into one entry, listed with their most common genes and DNA. For this entry, the V and J calls and clone size follow TCRdb and not the study's own pipeline. The sample profile shows 9,500 to 15,000 distinct CDR3 sequences; 45% to 60% of them were found once. The ten largest clones take up around 12% of the sample.

Based on the germline V gene, the CDR1 and CDR2 sequences are SGHRS and YFSETQ. Germline trimming: 4 bases from V, 1 base from J; junction bases outside gene matches: 8. The CDR3 has 16 amino acids, counting the end cysteine and phenylalanine. The kept DNA is CDR3 alone, 48 bases in frame from the first base. The sequenced sample consisted of tumor-infiltrating Tregs sorted from the breast tumor. This sequence was found in a female donor with breast cancer. The chain uses TRBV5-1 and TRBJ2-3; 8 central bases correspond to TRBD2. The DNA sequence is TGCGCCAGCAGCCTCCCGATAGCGGGACGCACAGATACGCAGTATTTT. Translated, this is CASSLPIAGRTDTQYF.